The sequence of this TCR beta chain was determined in a study of T cell repertoires in cytomegalovirus infection. Study observations and caveats: HLA-C-restricted TCR beta clonotypes specific for CMV led the ex vivo response.

This clonotype was recorded a few times. Its specificity is unknown. From the reads, TCRdb called clonotypes with MiXCR, one entry per CDR3 protein. This table holds hundreds of thousands of distinct CDR3 sequences, around 29% found once. CDR1 and CDR2 from the germline V gene are DFQATT and SNEGSKA (reference sequence). This CDR3 region has 17 residues. Deletions cut 1 base from V and 0 bases from J, with 15 bases between. Material: cultured PBMCs, obtained from culture after CMV antigen stimulation. This rearrangement joins TRBV20-1 to TRBJ2-2; a possible D gene is TRBD1 (5 bases). The TCR was taken from a human donor in good health (CMV status not recorded). Some clones in this sample may be carry-over from other donors' samples. CDR3 residues: CSARAVAGRANTGELFF. The DNA for the CDR3 is TGCAGTGCTAGAGCAGTGGCAGGGCGAGCGAACACCGGGGAGCTGTTTTTT.